These T cell receptor beta chains were read from a single sample in a study of blood T cell repertoires in COVID-19. Clones were sequenced by immunoSEQ multiplex PCR, and TCRdb holds only the in-frame ones, with some missing. In the table there are under 200,000 clones, approximately 81% of which are singletons. Sequenced input: peripheral blood. These receptor sequences come from a man aged 18 to 29 with active or convalescent COVID-19. Each CDR3 is given with its conserved first and last residue. A D gene is named only where the DNA matches it firmly. Expanded clones are given a class, and other clones once, few, many or no size at all.

>TRBJ1-1|NA|TRBV14|once
CASSRKEGTEAFF
TGTGCCAGCAGCCGTAAGGAGGGAACCGAAGCTTTCTTT
>TRBJ1-2|NA|TRBV18|NA
CASSPRTAVYGYTF
TGTGCCAGCTCACCAAGGACAGCCGTCTATGGCTACACCTTC
>TRBJ2-2|TRBD2|TRBV11-2|few
CASSFPGLAGSANTGELFF
TGTGCCAGCAGCTTCCCGGGACTAGCGGGATCCGCGAACACCGGGGAGCTGTTTTTT
>TRBJ2-1|TRBD2|TRBV4-3|few
CASSPNGRGGNNEQFF
TGCGCCAGCAGCCCCAACGGGAGGGGAGGGAACAATGAGCAGTTCTTC
>TRBJ2-2|TRBD1|TRBV6-6|NA
CASRPRQGDTGELFF
TGTGCCAGCAGACCGCGACAGGGAGACACCGGGGAGCTGTTTTTT
>TRBJ1-4|NA|TRBV7-6|few
CASSFAGGLNEKLFF
TGTGCCAGCAGCTTTGCGGGAGGATTAAATGAAAAACTGTTTTTT
>TRBJ1-1|NA|TRBV11-2|NA
CASSLVTGNTEAFF
TGTGCCAGCAGCTTGGTAACAGGCAACACTGAAGCTTTCTTT
>TRBJ1-6|TRBD1|TRBV7-9|NA
CASSPDRGNSPLHF
TGTGCCAGCAGCCCCGACAGGGGCAATTCACCCCTCCACTTT
>TRBJ2-1|TRBD2|TRBV5-1|NA
CASTPGLAAFDEQFF
TGCGCCAGCACCCCTGGACTAGCGGCATTCGATGAGCAGTTCTTC
>TRBJ2-1|TRBD2|TRBV19|NA
CASSILTSGPSNEQFF
TGTGCCAGTAGTATCCTAACTAGCGGGCCCTCAAATGAGCAGTTCTTC
>TRBJ1-1|NA|TRBV30|NA
CAWSVLVRNTEAFF
TGTGCCTGGAGTGTATTGGTGCGGAACACTGAAGCTTTCTTT
>TRBJ1-1|TRBD1|TRBV4-2|NA
CASSQPGTGGTEAFF
TGTGCCAGCAGCCAACCCGGGACAGGGGGGACTGAAGCTTTCTTT